This T cell receptor beta chain was recorded in a study of beta chain features in type 1 diabetes. Overall study context: Patients and healthy donors were similar in age, gender and cell yields. Findings and limits, study-wide: Significant though moderate, a shortening of TCRB CDR3s appeared in all four CD4+ subsets of Type 1 diabetes patients.

Using CD45RO/CCR7/CD25/CD127/CD95/CD27, CD4+ naive, central memory, regulatory and stem cell-like memory cells were sorted. The sample holds a few counts of this clone. Its cognate antigen is unknown. TCRB transcripts that were expressed got sequenced, as all of the isolated RNA had been reverse transcribed. The repertoire was sequenced with immunoSEQ multiplex PCR; TCRdb's copy has only in-frame clones and lacks some. This sample has approximately 260,000 clones, with about a fifth found just once. Trimming cost V 2 bases and J 3 bases; bases outside gene matches: 1. Germline V CDR1 and CDR2: SGHRS, YFSETQ. The CDR3 is 13 residues long.

V gene TRBV5-1 combines with J gene TRBJ1-1, with TRBD1 matching 7 bases. The TCR was taken from a middle-aged woman with type 1 diabetes. Sample: naive CD4+ T cells from blood. The CDR3 loop is CASSLGGDTEAFF. In DNA, the CDR3 is TGCGCCAGCAGCTTAGGGGGCGACACTGAAGCTTTCTTT.